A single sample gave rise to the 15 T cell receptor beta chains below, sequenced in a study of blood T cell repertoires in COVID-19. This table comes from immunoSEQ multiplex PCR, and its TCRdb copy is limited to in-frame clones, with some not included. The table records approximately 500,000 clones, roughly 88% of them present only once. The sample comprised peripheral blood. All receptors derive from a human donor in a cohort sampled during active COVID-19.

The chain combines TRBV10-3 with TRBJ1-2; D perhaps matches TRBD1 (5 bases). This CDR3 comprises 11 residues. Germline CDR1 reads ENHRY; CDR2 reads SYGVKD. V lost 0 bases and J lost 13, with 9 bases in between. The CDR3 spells CAISESGTSTF. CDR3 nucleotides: TGTGCCATCAGTGAGTCCGGGACTAGCACCTTC.

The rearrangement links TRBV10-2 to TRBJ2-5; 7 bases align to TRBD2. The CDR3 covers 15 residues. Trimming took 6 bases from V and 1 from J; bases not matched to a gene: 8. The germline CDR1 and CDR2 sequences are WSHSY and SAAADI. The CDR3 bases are TGCGCCAGCAGGGACTCTAGCGGAAGCCAAGAGACCCAGTACTTC. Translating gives CASRDSSGSQETQYF.

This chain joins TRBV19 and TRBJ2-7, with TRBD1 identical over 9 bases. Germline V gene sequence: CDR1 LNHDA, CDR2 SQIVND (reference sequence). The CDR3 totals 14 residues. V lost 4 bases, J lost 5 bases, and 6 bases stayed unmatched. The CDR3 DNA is TGTGCCAGTAGTAAGGGACAGGGCCACCACGAGCAGTACTTC. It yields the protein CASSKGQGHHEQYF. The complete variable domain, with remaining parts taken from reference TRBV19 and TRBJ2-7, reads DGGITQSPKYLFRKEGQNVTLSCEQNLNHDAMYWYRQDPGQGLRLIYYSQIVNDFQKGDIAEGYSVSREKKESFPLTVTSAQKNPTAFYLCASSKGQGHHEQYFGPGTRLTVT.

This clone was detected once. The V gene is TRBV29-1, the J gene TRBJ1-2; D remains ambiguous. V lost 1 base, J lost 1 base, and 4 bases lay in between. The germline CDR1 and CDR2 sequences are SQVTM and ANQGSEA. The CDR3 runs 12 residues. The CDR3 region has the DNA TGCAGCGTTGAAGCCAGTAACTATGGCTACACCTTC. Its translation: CSVEASNYGYTF.

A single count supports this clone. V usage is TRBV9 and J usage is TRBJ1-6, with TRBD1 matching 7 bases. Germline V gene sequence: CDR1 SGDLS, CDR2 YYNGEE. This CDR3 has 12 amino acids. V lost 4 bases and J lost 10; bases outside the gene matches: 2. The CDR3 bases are TGTGCCAGCAGCCAACAGGGGTCACCCCTCCACTTT. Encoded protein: CASSQQGSPLHF.

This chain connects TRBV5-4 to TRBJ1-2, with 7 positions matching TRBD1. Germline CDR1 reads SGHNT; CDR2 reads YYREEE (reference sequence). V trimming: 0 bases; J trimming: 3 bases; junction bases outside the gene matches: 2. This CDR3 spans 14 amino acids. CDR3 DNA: TGTGCCAGCAGCTTGGTTGGGACAGACTATGGCTACACCTTC. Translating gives CASSLVGTDYGYTF.

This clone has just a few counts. CDR3 residues: CASSSPGSGRETQYF. Written as DNA, the CDR3 is TGCGCCAGCAGCTCCCCCGGGAGCGGGAGGGAGACCCAGTACTTC. The chain is built from TRBV5-1 and TRBJ2-5, with TRBD2 identical over 9 bases. Trimming removed 3 bases from V and 5 bases from J; junction bases left unmatched: 8. The CDR3 runs to 15 residues. Germline CDR1 is SGHRS and CDR2 is YFSETQ.

This CDR3 reads CASSLKGTSGWTRIGTDTQYF. DNA for the CDR3: TGTGCCAGCAGCTTAAAAGGGACTAGCGGGTGGACTCGAATTGGCACAGATACGCAGTATTTT. The chain is built from TRBV7-3 and TRBJ2-3, with TRBD2 matching over 12 bases. There are 21 residues in the CDR3. Per the germline V gene, CDR1 is SGHTA and CDR2 is FQGTGA. V shed 1 base, J shed 1 base, and the junction held 15 bases outside the gene matches.

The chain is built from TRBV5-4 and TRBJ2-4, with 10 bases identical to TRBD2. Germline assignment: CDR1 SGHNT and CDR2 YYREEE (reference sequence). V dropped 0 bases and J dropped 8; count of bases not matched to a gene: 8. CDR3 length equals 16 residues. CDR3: CASSLGLAGDRDIQYF. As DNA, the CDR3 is TGTGCCAGCAGCTTGGGTCTAGCGGGAGACCGTGACATTCAGTACTTC.

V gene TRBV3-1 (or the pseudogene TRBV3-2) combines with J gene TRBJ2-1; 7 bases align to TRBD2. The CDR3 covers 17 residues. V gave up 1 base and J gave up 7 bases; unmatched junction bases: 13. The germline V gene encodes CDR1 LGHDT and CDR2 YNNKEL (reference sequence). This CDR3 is CASSQGLVGRTGNEQFF. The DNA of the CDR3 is TGTGCCAGCAGCCAAGGTCTGGTCGGGAGGACGGGGAATGAGCAGTTCTTC.

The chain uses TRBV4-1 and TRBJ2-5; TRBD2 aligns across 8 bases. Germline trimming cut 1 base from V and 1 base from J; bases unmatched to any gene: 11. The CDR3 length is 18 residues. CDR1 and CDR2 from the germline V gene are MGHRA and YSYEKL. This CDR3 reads CASSQGGTSGRRQETQYF. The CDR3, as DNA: TGCGCCAGCAGCCAAGGTGGAACTAGCGGAAGACGCCAAGAGACCCAGTACTTC.

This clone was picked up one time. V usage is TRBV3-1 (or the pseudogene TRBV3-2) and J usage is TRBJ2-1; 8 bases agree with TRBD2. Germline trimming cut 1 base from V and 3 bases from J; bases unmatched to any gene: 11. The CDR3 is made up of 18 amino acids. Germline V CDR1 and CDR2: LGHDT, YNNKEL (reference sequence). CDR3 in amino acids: CASSQVRGLAGVYNEQFF. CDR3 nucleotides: TGTGCCAGCAGCCAAGTGCGTGGCCTAGCGGGCGTCTACAATGAGCAGTTCTTC.

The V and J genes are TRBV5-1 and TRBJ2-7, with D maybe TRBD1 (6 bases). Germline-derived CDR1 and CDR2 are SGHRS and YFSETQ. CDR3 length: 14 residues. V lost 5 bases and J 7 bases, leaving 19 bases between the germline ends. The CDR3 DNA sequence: TGCGCCAGCAGTCAAACCGGGACACCGGGGGAGCAGTACTTC. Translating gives CASSQTGTPGEQYF.

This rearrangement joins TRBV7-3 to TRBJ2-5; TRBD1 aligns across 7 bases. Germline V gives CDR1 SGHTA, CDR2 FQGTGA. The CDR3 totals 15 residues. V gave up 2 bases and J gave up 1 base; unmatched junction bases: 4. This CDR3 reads CASSLWPGGQETQYF. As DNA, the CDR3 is TGTGCCAGCAGCTTATGGCCAGGGGGCCAAGAGACCCAGTACTTC.

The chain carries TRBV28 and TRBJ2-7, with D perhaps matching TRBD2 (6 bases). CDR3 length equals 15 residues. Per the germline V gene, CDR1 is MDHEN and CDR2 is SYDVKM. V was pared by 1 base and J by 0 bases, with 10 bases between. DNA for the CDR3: TGTGCCAGCAGTTTATCTTCCGGGAGCTCCTACGAGCAGTACTTC. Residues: CASSLSSGSSYEQYF.